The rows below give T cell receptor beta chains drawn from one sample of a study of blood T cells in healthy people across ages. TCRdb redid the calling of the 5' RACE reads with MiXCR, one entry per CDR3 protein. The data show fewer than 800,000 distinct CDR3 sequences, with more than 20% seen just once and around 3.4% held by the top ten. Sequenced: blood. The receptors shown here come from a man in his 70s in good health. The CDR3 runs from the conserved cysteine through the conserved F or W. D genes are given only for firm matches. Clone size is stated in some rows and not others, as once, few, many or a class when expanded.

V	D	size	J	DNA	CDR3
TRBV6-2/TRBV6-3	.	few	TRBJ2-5	TGTGCCAGCAGTCCCGGGCCCTCGGGAGAGACCCAGTACTTC	CASSPGPSGETQYF
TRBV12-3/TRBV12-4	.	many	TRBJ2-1	TGTGCCAGCAGTTTAGGTGTTAGCCCAAATGAGCAGTTCTTC	CASSLGVSPNEQFF
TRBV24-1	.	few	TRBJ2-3	TGTGCCACCAGTGATTTGGCAGGGGTGGACGCCCCGCAGCGCACAGATACGCAGTATTTT	CATSDLAGVDAPQRTDTQYF
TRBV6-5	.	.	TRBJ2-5	TGCGCCAGCGGAAACAGGGCTGCAGAGACCCAGTACTTC	CASGNRAAETQYF
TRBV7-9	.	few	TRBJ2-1	TGTGCCAGCAGCTTAGGAGGGGCAGCATCTTACAATGAGCAGTTCTTC	CASSLGGAASYNEQFF
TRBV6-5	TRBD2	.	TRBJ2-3	TGTGCCAGCAGTTACTCTAGCGGGATCACAGATACGCAGTATTTT	CASSYSSGITDTQYF
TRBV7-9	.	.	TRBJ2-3	TGTGCCAGCAGCTTTACGGAGCCCAGTGGGCAGGGTACCGGAGATACGCAGTATTTT	CASSFTEPSGQGTGDTQYF
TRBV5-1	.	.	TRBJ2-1	TGCGCCAGCAGCTTGGTGGGACAGGGGTCCTCTAGCGGGGCCTACAATGAGCAGTTCTTC	CASSLVGQGSSSGAYNEQFF
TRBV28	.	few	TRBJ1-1	TGTGCCAGCAGTTTAATGGCTGTGAACACTGAAGCTTTCTTT	CASSLMAVNTEAFF
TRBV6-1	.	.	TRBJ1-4	TGTGCCAGCAGTGAAGAAGGGAGACTTAATGAAAAACTGTTTTTT	CASSEEGRLNEKLFF
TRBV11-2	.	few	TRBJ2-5	TGTGCCAGCAGCTCCCGGGACACCCACAATGAGCGGTTCTTC	CASSSRDTHNERFF
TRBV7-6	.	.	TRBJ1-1	TGTGCCAGCAGCTTAGGCCAGGGGTTAACTGAAGCTTTCTTT	CASSLGQGLTEAFF
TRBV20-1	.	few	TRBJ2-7	TGCAGTGCTCTGCAGGAATCCTACGAGCAGTACTTC	CSALQESYEQYF